The following is a T cell receptor beta chain sequence with its context. What it recognizes is unknown. Sequencing was performed with immunoSEQ multiplex PCR; in TCRdb, only in-frame clones are kept and a portion is missing. The sample contains approximately 140,000 clones, around 86% of which appear only once. The sample is drawn from a study of Ad26.COV2.S vaccination and SARS-CoV-2 variants. Study findings and constraints: Following vaccination, spike-specific CD8+ and CD4+ T cell responses reportedly exhibited substantial breadth.

V was clipped by 6 bases and J by 10 bases; unmatched bases: 9. CDR1 and CDR2 from the germline V gene are WNHNN and SYGVQD (reference sequence). The CDR3 spans 14 residues. This TCR was recovered from a human donor who had recovered from COVID-19. Sequenced material: peripheral blood, taken after recovery from COVID-19. V is TRBV10-1 and J is TRBJ2-1, with 10 positions matching TRBD1. CDR3 coding DNA: TGCGCCAGCAGCCCCGGGACAGGGGTGAGGGAGCAGTTCTTC. The encoded protein is CASSPGTGVREQFF.